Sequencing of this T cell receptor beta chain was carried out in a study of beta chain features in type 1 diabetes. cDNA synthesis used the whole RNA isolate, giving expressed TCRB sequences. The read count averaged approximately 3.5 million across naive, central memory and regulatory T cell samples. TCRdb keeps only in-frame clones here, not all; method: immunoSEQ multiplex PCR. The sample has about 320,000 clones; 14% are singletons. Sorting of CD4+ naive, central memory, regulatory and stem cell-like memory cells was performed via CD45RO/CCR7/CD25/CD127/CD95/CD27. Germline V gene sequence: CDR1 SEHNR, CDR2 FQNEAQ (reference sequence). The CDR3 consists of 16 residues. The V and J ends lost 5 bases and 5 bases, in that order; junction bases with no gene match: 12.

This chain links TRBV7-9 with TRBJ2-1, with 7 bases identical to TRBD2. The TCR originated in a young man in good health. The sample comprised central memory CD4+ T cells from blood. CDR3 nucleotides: TGTGCCAGCAGCCCCCGGGGGGTTTTTTTGGACAATGAGCAGTTCTTC. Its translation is CASSPRGVFLDNEQFF.